This T cell receptor beta chain was found in a study of T-cell reconstitution after alpha-beta-depleted transplantation in children. Study-wide results and limits: Some patients showed high day-60 TCRbeta diversity, which derived from surviving recipient T cells and thymic progenitors. Approximately two months post-transplant, alpha-beta T cells reportedly originated from several hundred expanded graft clones. At the one-year point after transplant, T-cell counts and TCRbeta diversity were found to come mostly from T cells that had been newly produced.

This clonotype was detected ten times or more. Its antigen remains unidentified. CDR1 is SGHAT, CDR2 FQNNGV, per germline. The CDR3 consists of 13 residues. The V gene lost 2 bases and the J gene lost 4 bases, with 6 bases spanning the gap. Preparation of the TCRbeta library was carried out with unique molecular identifiers. In TCRdb, the PCR reads were re-called with MiXCR into one record per CDR3 protein. The data hold about 140,000 distinct CDR3 sequences, with around 8.8% observed a single time. The sample was PBMCs, mostly from graft donor cells, taken 180 days after TCRalphabeta/CD19-depleted stem cell transplant. The V gene is TRBV11-2, the J gene TRBJ2-1; D is undetermined. The TCR comes from a female patient aged 2-10 years who had a stem cell transplant for congenital amegakaryocytic thrombocytopenia, so the T cells may come from the graft donor. CDR3 in amino acids: CASSLNSYNEQFF. DNA of the CDR3: TGTGCCAGCAGCTTAAACTCTTACAATGAGCAGTTCTTC.